This entry is about one T cell receptor beta chain. Original processing methods: Amplification of reference gene primers provided the estimated nucleated cell counts. Repertoires were generated with immunoSEQ multiplex PCR, while TCRdb's copy carries only in-frame clones and drops some. V, J and clone size derive from that table, while D and trimming were established from the DNA sequence. The table includes 140,000 to 150,000 clones, 80% to 85% detected once. Per the germline V gene, CDR1 is MDHEN and CDR2 is SYDVKM. V shed 6 bases and J 0 bases; nucleotides not matched to a gene: 10. CDR3 length equals 16 residues. The data originate from a study of blood T cell repertoires in COVID-19. About the research overall: COVID-19 samples, acute and convalescent, were from the United States, Italy and Spain.

Sequencing used peripheral blood. This TCR was recovered from a human donor in a cohort sampled during active COVID-19. The rearrangement joins TRBV28 to TRBJ2-7, with TRBD1 matching 8 bases. CDR3 amino acids: CASRGPGTGNSYEQYF. CDR3 DNA sequence: TGTGCCAGCAGGGGACCGGGGACAGGAAACTCCTACGAGCAGTACTTC.